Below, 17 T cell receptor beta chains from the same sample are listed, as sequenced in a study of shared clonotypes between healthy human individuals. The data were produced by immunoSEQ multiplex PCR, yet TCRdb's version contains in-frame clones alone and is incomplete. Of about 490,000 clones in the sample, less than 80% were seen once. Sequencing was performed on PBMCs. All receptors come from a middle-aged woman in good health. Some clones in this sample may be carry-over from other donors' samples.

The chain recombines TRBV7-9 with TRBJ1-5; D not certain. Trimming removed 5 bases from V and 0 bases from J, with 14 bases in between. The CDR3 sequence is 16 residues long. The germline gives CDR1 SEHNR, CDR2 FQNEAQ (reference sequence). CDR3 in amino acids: CASSDDSYLSNQPQHF. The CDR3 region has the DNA TGTGCCAGCAGCGACGACTCCTACCTTAGCAATCAGCCCCAGCATTTT.

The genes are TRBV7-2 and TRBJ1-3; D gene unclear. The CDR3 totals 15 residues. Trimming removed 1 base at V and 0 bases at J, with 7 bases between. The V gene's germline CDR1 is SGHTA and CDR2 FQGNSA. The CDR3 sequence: CASSLVSVSGNTIYF. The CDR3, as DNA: TGTGCCAGCAGCTTAGTTTCCGTCTCTGGAAACACCATATATTTT.

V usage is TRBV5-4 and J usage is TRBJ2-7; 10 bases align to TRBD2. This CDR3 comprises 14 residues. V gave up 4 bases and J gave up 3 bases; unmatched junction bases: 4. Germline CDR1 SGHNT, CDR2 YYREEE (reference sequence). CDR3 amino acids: CASSRTSGIYEQYF. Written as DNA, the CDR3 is TGTGCCAGCAGCCGGACTAGCGGAATCTACGAGCAGTACTTC.

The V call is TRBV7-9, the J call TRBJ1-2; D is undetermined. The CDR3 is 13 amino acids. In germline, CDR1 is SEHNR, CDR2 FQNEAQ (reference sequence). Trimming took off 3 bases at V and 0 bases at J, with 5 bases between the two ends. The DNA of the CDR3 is TGTGCCAGCAGCTTGGGCGCTAACTATGGCTACACCTTC. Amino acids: CASSLGANYGYTF.

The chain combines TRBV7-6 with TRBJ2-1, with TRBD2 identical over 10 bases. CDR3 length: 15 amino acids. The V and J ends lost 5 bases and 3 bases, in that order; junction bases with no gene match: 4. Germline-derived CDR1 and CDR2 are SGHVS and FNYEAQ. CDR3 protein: CASSPSGSFYNEQFF. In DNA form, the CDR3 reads TGTGCCAGCAGCCCTAGCGGGAGTTTCTACAATGAGCAGTTCTTC. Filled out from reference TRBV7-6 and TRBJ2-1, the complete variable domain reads GAGVSQSPRYKVTKRGQDVALRCDPISGHVSLYWYRQALGQGPEFLTYFNYEAQQDKSGLPNDRFSAERPEGSISTLTIQRTEQRDSAMYRCASSPSGSFYNEQFFGPGTRLTVL.

The CDR3 sequence is CASSDSGLETQYF. DNA for the CDR3: TGTGCCAGCAGTGACTCGGGGTTAGAGACCCAGTACTTC. This chain links TRBV6-1 with TRBJ2-5; D might be TRBD2 (5 bases). The CDR3 runs to 13 residues. Trimming cost V 3 bases and J 4 bases, with 9 bases left between them. The germline gives CDR1 MNHNS, CDR2 SASEGT.

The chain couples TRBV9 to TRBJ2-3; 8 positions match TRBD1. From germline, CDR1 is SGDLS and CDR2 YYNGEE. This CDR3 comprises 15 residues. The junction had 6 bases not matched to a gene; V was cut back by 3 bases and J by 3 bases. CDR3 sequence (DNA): TGTGCCAGCAGCGACCAGGGGGCGAATACAGATACGCAGTATTTT. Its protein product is CASSDQGANTDTQYF.

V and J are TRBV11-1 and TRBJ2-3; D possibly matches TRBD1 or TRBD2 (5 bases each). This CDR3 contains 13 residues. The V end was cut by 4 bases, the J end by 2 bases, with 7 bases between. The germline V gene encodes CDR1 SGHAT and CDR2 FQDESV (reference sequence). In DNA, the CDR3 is TGTGCCAGCAGCTGGGACCACACAGATACGCAGTATTTT. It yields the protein CASSWDHTDTQYF.

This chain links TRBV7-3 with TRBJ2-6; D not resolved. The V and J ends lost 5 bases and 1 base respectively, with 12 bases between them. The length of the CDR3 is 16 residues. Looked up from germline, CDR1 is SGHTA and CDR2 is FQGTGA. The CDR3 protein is CASSLMGRSGANVLTF. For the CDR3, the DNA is TGTGCCAGCAGCCTAATGGGCAGATCTGGGGCCAACGTCCTGACTTTC.

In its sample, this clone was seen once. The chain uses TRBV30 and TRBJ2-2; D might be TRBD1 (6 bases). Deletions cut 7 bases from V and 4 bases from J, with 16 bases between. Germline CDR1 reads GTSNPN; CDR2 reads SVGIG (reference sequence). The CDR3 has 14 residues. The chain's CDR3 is CASKTGIGTGELFF. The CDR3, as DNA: TGTGCCTCGAAAACAGGGATTGGCACCGGGGAGCTGTTTTTT.

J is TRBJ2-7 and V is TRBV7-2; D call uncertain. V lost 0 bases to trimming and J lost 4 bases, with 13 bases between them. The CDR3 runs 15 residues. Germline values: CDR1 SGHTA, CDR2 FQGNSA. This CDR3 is CASSLAVGPSYEQYF. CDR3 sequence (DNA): TGTGCCAGCAGCTTAGCGGTAGGCCCCTCTTACGAGCAGTACTTC.

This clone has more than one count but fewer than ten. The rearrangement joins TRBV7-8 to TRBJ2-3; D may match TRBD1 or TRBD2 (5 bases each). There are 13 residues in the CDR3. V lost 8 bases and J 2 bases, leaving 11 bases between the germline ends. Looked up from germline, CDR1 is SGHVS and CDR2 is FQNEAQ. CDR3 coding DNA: TGTGCCAGCGAAGCCGGGGCCACAGATACGCAGTATTTT. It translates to CASEAGATDTQYF.

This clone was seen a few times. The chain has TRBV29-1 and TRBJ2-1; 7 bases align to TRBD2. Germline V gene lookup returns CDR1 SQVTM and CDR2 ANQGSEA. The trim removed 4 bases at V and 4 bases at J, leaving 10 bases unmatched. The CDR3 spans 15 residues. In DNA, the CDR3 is TGCAGCGTTGTTGGTGGGAGGGACCTTTACAATGAGCAGTTCTTC. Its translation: CSVVGGRDLYNEQFF.

CDR3 region: CASSLAPGDTDTQYF. The CDR3 DNA reads as TGTGCCAGCAGCTTAGCGCCGGGAGACACAGATACGCAGTATTTT. The chain employs TRBV7-2 and TRBJ2-3, with D possibly being TRBD2 (6 bases). V was trimmed by 0 bases and J by 2 bases, leaving 9 bases between them. Germline V gene data show CDR1 as SGHTA and CDR2 as FQGNSA. The length of the CDR3 is 15 residues.

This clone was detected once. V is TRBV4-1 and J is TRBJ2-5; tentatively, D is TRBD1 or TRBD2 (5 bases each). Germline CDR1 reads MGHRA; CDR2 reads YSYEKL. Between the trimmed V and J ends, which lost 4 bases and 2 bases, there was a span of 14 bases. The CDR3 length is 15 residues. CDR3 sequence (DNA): TGCGCCAGCAGCCCACTATCGGGACCTCAAGAGACCCAGTACTTC. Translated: CASSPLSGPQETQYF.

CDR3 coding DNA: TGTGCCAGCAGCTTCGGACAGGGGGCAAATTTCCTGTACGAGCAGTACTTC. Its translation is CASSFGQGANFLYEQYF. The genes are TRBV7-8 and TRBJ2-7; TRBD1 matches at 11 bases. Germline V lookup: CDR1 SGHVS, CDR2 FQNEAQ. The CDR3 runs 17 residues. Unmatched junction bases numbered 11, after V lost 3 bases and J lost 4 bases.

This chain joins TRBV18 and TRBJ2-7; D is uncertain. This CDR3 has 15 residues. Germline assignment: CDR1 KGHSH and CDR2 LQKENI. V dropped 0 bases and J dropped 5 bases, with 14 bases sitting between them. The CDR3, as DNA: TGTGCCAGCTCACCACCTTCCCAACCAATCCACGAGCAGTACTTC. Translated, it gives CASSPPSQPIHEQYF.